Sequencing of this T cell receptor beta chain was carried out in a study of OX40 agonist ivuxolimab in advanced cancers. On the study more broadly: All patients had ivuxolimab intravenously every 2 weeks at 0.01 to 10 mg/kg. The diagnoses of dose-escalation patients were hepatocellular carcinoma, melanoma, renal cell or head and neck cancer. Study conclusions and caveats: No determination was made of the antigen specificity of the expanded peripheral T cells.

About this clone itself: Antigen specificity is unknown.

Baseline was the first blood sampling point, followed by cycle 4 day 1 and cycle 7 day 1. Clones were read by immunoSEQ multiplex PCR, and TCRdb kept only the in-frame ones, dropping some. The table lists 40,000 to 45,000 clones, 75% to 85% of them singletons. Germline CDR1 reads SGHVS; CDR2 reads FQNEAQ. V was trimmed by 3 bases and J by 6 bases, leaving 15 bases between them. This CDR3 is built from 14 residues. The specimen comprised CD4+ or CD8+ T cells sorted from blood, sampled in a trial of the OX40 agonist ivuxolimab. This receptor was taken from an adult with an advanced solid tumor such as melanoma, head and neck, liver or kidney cancer. The chain recombines TRBV7-8 with TRBJ2-7, with D tentatively TRBD2 (5 bases). Here the CDR3 reads CASSLPSSGSEQYF. The CDR3 DNA reads TGTGCCAGCAGCTTGCCATCCAGTGGGAGCGAGCAGTACTTC. The full variable domain, with the rest looked up from reference TRBV7-8 and TRBJ2-7, is GAGVSQSPRYKVAKRGQDVALRCDPISGHVSLFWYQQALGQGPEFLTYFQNEAQLDKSGLPSDRFFAERPEGSVSTLKIQRTQQEDSAVYLCASSLPSSGSEQYFGPGTRLTVT.